One sample yielded the 2 T cell receptor beta chains listed below, sequenced in a study of vaccination and CD4 T cells after COVID-19. Oncomine TCR Beta short-read sequencing was applied to DNA from cultured CD4+ T cells. TCRdb passed the PCR reads through MiXCR, listing each CDR3 protein once. Here the sample spans around 14,000 distinct CDR3 sequences, roughly 57% being singletons. These receptors' targets are unknown. The treatment: approximately 9-day PBMC culture with coronavirus spike peptide pools or control peptides (ViraFEST assay). The sequenced material came from CD4+ T cells from blood, cultured in vitro. These receptors came from a human donor who had recovered from COVID-19.

In DNA form, the CDR3 reads TGTGCCACCAGCAGAGATAAAACGTTCGGTTTCCAAGAGACCCAGTACTTC. Translating it yields CATSRDKTFGFQETQYF. This chain connects TRBV15 to TRBJ2-5, with D unclear. This CDR3 comprises 17 residues. The V end lost 0 bases, the J end lost 1 base, and 15 bases lay between the germline ends. Germline CDR1 and CDR2: LNHNV and YYDKDF (reference sequence).

This clonotype has just a few counts. The chain is built from TRBV7-9 and TRBJ1-3; TRBD1 is a possible D gene (5 bases). The CDR3 consists of 15 residues. The germline CDR1 and CDR2 sequences are SEHNR and FQNEAQ (reference sequence). Trimming took 7 bases from V and 0 from J, leaving 13 bases between them. The CDR3 region is CASNWDGSSGNTIYF. In DNA, the CDR3 is TGTGCCAGCAACTGGGACGGGAGCTCTGGAAACACCATATATTTT.